This T cell receptor beta chain was captured in a study of cytomegalovirus exposure and HLA in healthy donors. TCRdb's table, derived via immunoSEQ multiplex PCR, lists solely in-frame clones and lacks some. This sample yields about 56,000 clones, of which 89% are seen a single time; about 15% belongs to the top ten. The CDR3 spans 18 residues. V gave up 4 bases and J gave up 3 bases, with 21 bases separating them. Looked up from germline, CDR1 is KGHSH and CDR2 is LQKENI. The genes are TRBV18 and TRBJ1-4; no clear D gene. This sequence originates from a woman aged 18 to 35 in good health and CMV-seronegative. The specimen was PBMCs. CDR3: CASSRLASAPGANEKLFF. CDR3 nucleotides: TGTGCCAGCTCACGTCTGGCGTCAGCCCCTGGAGCTAATGAAAAACTGTTTTTT. The variable domain in full, with the rest retrieved from reference TRBV18 and TRBJ1-4, is NAGVMQNPRHLVRRRGQEARLRCSPMKGHSHVYWYRQLPEEGLKFMVYLQKENIIDESGMPKERFSAEFPKEGPSILRIQQVVRGDSAAYFCASSRLASAPGANEKLFFGSGTQLSVL.